The 13 T cell receptor beta chains given below trace back to one sample, sequenced in a study of blood T cell repertoires in COVID-19. The method was immunoSEQ multiplex PCR; TCRdb's version includes in-frame clones alone and lacks a portion of them. Found here are around 280,000 clones, around 81% of them singletons; the top ten hold 4% to 5%. The sample taken for sequencing was peripheral blood. Source of these receptors: a woman between 45 and 60 years old with active or convalescent COVID-19.

This clone occurred a few times. The chain carries TRBV3-1 (or the pseudogene TRBV3-2) and TRBJ2-3; 15 bases map to TRBD2. Trimming removed 4 bases from V and 4 bases from J; junction bases left unmatched: 3. Germline CDR1 and CDR2: LGHDT and YNNKEL (reference sequence). The CDR3 runs to 16 residues. The CDR3 is CASSRWTSGRADTQYF. CDR3 DNA sequence: TGTGCCAGCAGCCGGTGGACTAGCGGGAGGGCAGATACGCAGTATTTT.

This sequence joins TRBV3-1 (or the pseudogene TRBV3-2) and TRBJ2-7, with D perhaps matching TRBD1 (6 bases). Germline CDR1 and CDR2: LGHDT and YNNKEL (reference sequence). V was clipped by 1 base and J by 5 bases, with 12 bases between them. There are 14 residues in the CDR3. The CDR3 sequence: CASSQVYRVHEQYF. DNA of the CDR3: TGTGCCAGCAGCCAAGTATACAGGGTCCACGAGCAGTACTTC.

This clone was counted once. This chain uses TRBV3-1 (or the pseudogene TRBV3-2) with TRBJ2-2; 10 bases fit TRBD2. V shed 2 bases and J 6 bases; nucleotides not matched to a gene: 12. There are 18 residues in the CDR3. Germline CDR1 is LGHDT and CDR2 is YNNKEL (reference sequence). DNA for the CDR3: TGTGCCAGCAGCCAACGTGGGCCGGGACTAGCGAAGTCCGGGGAGCTGTTTTTT. Amino acid sequence: CASSQRGPGLAKSGELFF.

The chain employs TRBV28 and TRBJ1-1; TRBD1 agrees at 11 bases. Germline V CDR1 and CDR2: MDHEN, SYDVKM. This CDR3 comprises 14 residues. The J segment lost 5 bases and the V segment lost 2 bases, leaving 1 base of the junction unmatched. In DNA form, the CDR3 reads TGTGCCAGCAGTTTAGGGACAGGGGGAACTGAAGCTTTCTTT. Protein product: CASSLGTGGTEAFF.

The chain carries TRBV3-1 (or the pseudogene TRBV3-2) and TRBJ2-7; 11 bases map to TRBD2. Germline trimming cut 3 bases from V and 0 bases from J; bases unmatched to any gene: 1. The CDR3 sequence is 15 residues long. The V gene's germline CDR1 is LGHDT and CDR2 YNNKEL (reference sequence). In DNA, the CDR3 is TGTGCCAGCAGCCAGACTAGCGGGAACTCCTACGAGCAGTACTTC. It translates to CASSQTSGNSYEQYF.

The chain is built from TRBV19 and TRBJ2-7, with 9 bases matching TRBD2. The CDR3 contains 13 residues. V shed 5 bases and J 4 bases; nucleotides not matched to a gene: 3. Germline V CDR1 and CDR2: LNHDA, SQIVND (reference sequence). This CDR3 is CASSVLAGYEQYF. CDR3 in DNA: TGTGCCAGTAGTGTACTAGCGGGTTACGAGCAGTACTTC.

This chain links TRBV28 with TRBJ1-3; D gene ambiguous. Germline V gives CDR1 MDHEN, CDR2 SYDVKM. The CDR3 length is 14 residues. With 7 bases removed from V and 0 bases from J, the gap between germline ends came to 10 bases. DNA for the CDR3: TGTGCCAGCAAAGGAGATTACTCTGGAAACACCATATATTTT. It specifies CASKGDYSGNTIYF.

This chain joins TRBV5-4 and TRBJ2-5; 9 nucleotides line up with TRBD2. Germline V gene sequence: CDR1 SGHNT, CDR2 YYREEE (reference sequence). The CDR3 covers 17 residues. The J segment lost 4 bases and the V segment lost 5 bases, leaving 15 bases of the junction unmatched. CDR3 DNA: TGTGCCAGCAGTCCCGTAGCGGGAGTCGGGGCCGGAGAGACCCAGTACTTC. Protein sequence: CASSPVAGVGAGETQYF.

This clone was seen a single time. CDR3 residues: CASSYDWDQETQYF. The CDR3 DNA follows: TGTGCCAGCAGCTATGACTGGGACCAAGAGACCCAGTACTTC. This chain links TRBV28 with TRBJ2-5; D gene unclear. Germline CDR1 MDHEN, CDR2 SYDVKM. The CDR3 consists of 14 residues. Trimming removed 6 bases from V and 0 bases from J, with 11 bases in between. Based on the CDR3 plus reference TRBV28 and TRBJ2-5, the full variable domain is DVKVTQSSRYLVKRTGEKVFLECVQDMDHENMFWYRQDPGLGLRLIYFSYDVKMKEKGDIPEGYSVSREKKERFSLILESASTNQTSMYLCASSYDWDQETQYFGPGTRLLVL.

The chain uses TRBV21-1 and TRBJ2-6; the table assigns TRBD2, which was not confirmed against the DNA. TRBV21-1 is listed as a pseudogene. This CDR3 contains 19 residues. This chain's CDR3 is CASSKEGTGLHSGANVLTF. The CDR3 region has the DNA TGTGCCAGCAGCAAAGAGGGCACGGGACTCCACTCTGGGGCCAACGTCCTGACTTTC.

J is TRBJ2-2 and V is TRBV11-2, with TRBD1 identical over 9 bases. This CDR3 has 16 amino acids. Germline CDR1 is SGHAT and CDR2 is FQNNGV. Trimming cost V 5 bases and J 4 bases; bases outside gene matches: 8. CDR3 loop: CASSTTGTGITGELFF. The CDR3 DNA follows: TGTGCCAGCAGCACAACCGGGACAGGGATCACCGGGGAGCTGTTTTTT.

V usage is TRBV4-2 and J usage is TRBJ2-3, with TRBD2 identical over 12 bases. The CDR3 covers 17 residues. V shed 0 bases and J 8 bases; nucleotides not matched to a gene: 9. Germline loops: CDR1 LGHNA, CDR2 YNFKEQ. As DNA, the CDR3 is TGTGCCAGCAGCCAAGATGGCCGACTAGCGGGAGACGGTACGCAGTATTTT. Translating gives CASSQDGRLAGDGTQYF.

The V gene is TRBV5-1, the J gene TRBJ2-7; a possible D gene is TRBD2 (5 bases). V lost 2 bases and J lost 5, with 8 bases in between. The length of the CDR3 is 12 residues. Germline V lookup: CDR1 SGHRS, CDR2 YFSETQ. CDR3 in amino acids: CASSLTRDEQYF. In nucleotides, the CDR3 is TGCGCCAGCAGCTTAACTAGGGACGAGCAGTACTTC.